The 16 T cell receptor beta chains below come from one sample, sequenced in a study of T cells in Graves' hyperthyroidism and ophthalmopathy. There were TCR beta CDR3 regions amplified from RNA transcripts. During a first-round RT-PCR of the TCR CDR3, the HTBI primer set was used. TCRdb processed the multiplex PCR reads anew with MiXCR; each CDR3 protein has one entry. The sample includes a few hundred thousand distinct CDR3 sequences, approximately 18% of them seen just once. Sample: blood. These receptors all stem from a man aged 18 to 35 with Graves' ophthalmopathy.

The sample holds many counts of this clonotype. The chain combines TRBV28 with TRBJ1-1, with a weak D call TRBD1 (6 bases). CDR3 length: 13 amino acids. Germline CDR1 MDHEN, CDR2 SYDVKM. Between the trimmed V and J ends, which lost 9 bases and 0 bases, there was a span of 11 bases. The CDR3 region has the DNA TGTGCCAGTAACAGGGCCTTGAACACTGAAGCTTTCTTT. Translating gives CASNRALNTEAFF.

This clonotype was seen many times. The chain joins TRBV11-2 to TRBJ2-2, with D possibly TRBD2 on 6 matching bases. The CDR3 loop spans 16 amino acids. Trimming left V 4 bases short and J 7 bases short, with 19 bases between. The germline V gene has CDR1 SGHAT and CDR2 FQNNGV. As DNA, the CDR3 is TGTGCCAGCAGCTCCCCGGGGGTACACTTGGGCGGGGAGCTGTTTTTT. This codes for CASSSPGVHLGGELFF.

Ten or more counts support this clonotype. The genes are TRBV9 and TRBJ2-7; possibly TRBD1 for D (5 bases). Per the germline V gene, CDR1 is SGDLS and CDR2 is YYNGEE. V was clipped by 0 bases and J by 3 bases, with 10 bases between them. The CDR3 is 14 amino acids. This chain's CDR3 is CASSVGGGGYEQYF. CDR3 coding DNA: TGTGCCAGCAGCGTAGGGGGCGGTGGCTACGAGCAGTACTTC.

The V gene is TRBV2, the J gene TRBJ1-6, with D tentatively TRBD1 (5 bases). Trimming shortened V by 5 bases and J by 8 bases, and 25 bases separated the two germline ends. Germline-derived CDR1 and CDR2 are SNHLY and FYNNEI. The CDR3 loop spans 18 amino acids. The CDR3 sequence is CASSTPGPGTFGDSPLHF. CDR3 sequence (DNA): TGTGCCAGCAGTACCCCCGGCCCCGGGACCTTCGGAGATTCACCCCTCCACTTT.

About this clonotype: This clone may be a read error of a much larger clone one base away. This chain uses TRBV5-1 with TRBJ2-1; TRBD1 is a possible D gene (6 bases). Per the germline V gene, CDR1 is SGHRS and CDR2 is YFSETQ. CDR3 size: 13 residues. CDR3 region: CANSLDSYNEQFF. The CDR3 coding sequence is TGCGCCAACAGCTTGGACAGTTACAATGAGCAGTTCTTC.

This clonotype was counted many times. V and J are TRBV5-1 and TRBJ1-4; D is uncertain. This CDR3 region has 14 residues. Germline V gene lookup returns CDR1 SGHRS and CDR2 YFSETQ. Trimming removed 0 bases from V and 8 bases from J, with 11 bases in between. Here the CDR3 reads CASSLGEGGEKLFF. CDR3 coding DNA: TGCGCCAGCAGCTTGGGTGAGGGCGGGGAAAAACTGTTTTTT.

This clonotype was detected a few times. The J gene is TRBJ2-2, the V gene TRBV6-1; maybe TRBD1 (5 bases). Germline CDR1 MNHNS, CDR2 SASEGT. The germline V and J ends were trimmed by 6 bases and 0 bases, with 5 bases remaining between them. This CDR3 is 13 amino acids long. CDR3 in DNA: TGTGCCAGCAGACAGGCGAACACCGGGGAGCTGTTTTTT. Its translation: CASRQANTGELFF.

In the case of this clonotype: Given a much more abundant clone one base away, this may be a read error. The V call is TRBV27, the J call TRBJ2-7, with D possibly being TRBD1 or TRBD2 (5 bases each). The CDR3 is 14 residues long. CDR1 is MNHEY and CDR2 is SMNVEV in the germline V gene (reference sequence). The CDR3 DNA is TGTGCCAGCAGCTGGGCCGGGACCACTTACGAGCGGTACTTC. Translating gives CASSWAGTTYERYF.

This clonotype was counted many times. V usage is TRBV10-2 and J usage is TRBJ2-5, with 12 bases lining up with TRBD2. The CDR3 has 16 residues. Trimming cost V 4 bases and J 5 bases; bases outside gene matches: 8. Germline V gene sequence: CDR1 WSHSY, CDR2 SAAADI. CDR3 loop: CASSVLRTSGVETQYF. CDR3 coding DNA: TGCGCCAGCAGTGTATTACGGACTAGCGGGGTTGAGACCCAGTACTTC.

This clonotype was seen only once. V and J are TRBV5-5 and TRBJ2-7, with D unresolved. The V and J ends lost 4 bases and 6 bases respectively, with 11 bases between them. This CDR3 is built from 12 residues. Germline CDR1 is SGHKS and CDR2 is YYEKEE (reference sequence). The CDR3 nucleotides are TGTGCCAGCAGCATTGACCGAATCGAGCAGTACTTC. It is translated as CASSIDRIEQYF.

This chain uses TRBV7-9 with TRBJ1-6; D not resolved. Trimming cost V 1 base and J 7 bases, with 8 bases left between them. CDR1 SEHNR and CDR2 FQNEAQ come from the germline V gene (reference sequence). The CDR3 is 14 amino acids. The CDR3 coding sequence is TGTGCCAGCAGCTTAGGGGAGGCAAATTCACCCCTCCACTTT. Translated, it gives CASSLGEANSPLHF.

This clonotype was found many times. The chain uses TRBV6-6 and TRBJ1-5, with TRBD1 identical over 7 bases. The CDR3 is made up of 19 amino acids. V shed 2 bases and J 0 bases; nucleotides not matched to a gene: 13. CDR1 is MNHNY and CDR2 is SVGAGI in the germline V gene (reference sequence). The DNA for the CDR3 is TGTGCCAGCAGTTACACGCGCACAGGGGCCAAGCGTAGCAATCAGCCCCAGCATTTT. Amino acids: CASSYTRTGAKRSNQPQHF.

This clonotype has just a few counts. The V gene is TRBV5-1, the J gene TRBJ2-7, with 9 nucleotides matching TRBD1. CDR3 length: 15 amino acids. V was pared by 4 bases and J by 1 base, with 6 bases of the junction left unmatched. Germline assignment: CDR1 SGHRS and CDR2 YFSETQ. CDR3 region: CASSQAGTGSYEQYF. The CDR3 DNA sequence: TGCGCCAGCAGCCAGGCCGGGACAGGGTCCTACGAGCAGTACTTC.

This rearrangement joins TRBV10-2 to TRBJ1-6; 7 nucleotides align to TRBD1. Germline assignment: CDR1 WSHSY and CDR2 SAAADI. The trim removed 8 bases at V and 9 bases at J, leaving 7 bases unmatched. The CDR3 loop spans 13 amino acids. The CDR3 DNA sequence: TGCGCCAGCGCCACAGGACAGGTTTCACCCCTCCACTTT. Protein: CASATGQVSPLHF.

This clonotype was counted ten times or more. This sequence joins TRBV10-1 and TRBJ2-5; D is unresolved. The CDR3 has 13 residues. V was trimmed by 2 bases and J by 5 bases, leaving 9 bases between them. Per the germline V gene, CDR1 is WNHNN and CDR2 is SYGVQD (reference sequence). The CDR3 protein is CASSEGLGETQYF. DNA for the CDR3: TGCGCCAGCAGTGAGGGCCTCGGGGAGACCCAGTACTTC.

The genes are TRBV5-5 and TRBJ2-1; 9 nucleotides agree with TRBD2. This CDR3 region has 13 residues. Germline V gene data show CDR1 as SGHKS and CDR2 as YYEKEE (reference sequence). V lost 7 bases to trimming and J lost 5 bases; unmatched junction nucleotides: 4. The CDR3 DNA reads as TGTGCCAGCGCGACTAGCGGCCACAATGAGCAGTTCTTC. Residues: CASATSGHNEQFF.